Sequencing of this T cell receptor beta chain was carried out in a study of CD8 T cells in ankylosing spondylitis. The CDR3 is made up of 15 amino acids. Germline V gives CDR1 DFQATT, CDR2 SNEGSKA (reference sequence). Concerning this clonotype: Its target is unknown. At one boundary the junction diverges from the germline segment, which might be a read error.

Overall study findings and caveats: Several highly homologous variants made up a TCR beta motif, and this motif appeared characteristic of ankylosing spondylitis blood. Several of the motif variants were reported before in synovial fluid and blood from reactive arthritis.

Researchers built TCR beta libraries using quantitative 5'-RACE with molecular barcodes. TCRdb re-called the 5' RACE reads with MiXCR, one entry per CDR3 protein. The sample lists 150,000 or so distinct CDR3 sequences; about a third were seen once. J is TRBJ1-6 and V is TRBV20-1; D gene uncertain. What was sequenced was synovial fluid, either unsorted or a sorted T cell fraction (not recorded which). The receptor was derived from a male donor with ankylosing spondylitis. CDR3 DNA sequence: TGCAGTGCTAGATGGGCACGGGGATATATTTCACCCCTCCACTTT. Amino acid sequence: CSARWARGYISPLHF.